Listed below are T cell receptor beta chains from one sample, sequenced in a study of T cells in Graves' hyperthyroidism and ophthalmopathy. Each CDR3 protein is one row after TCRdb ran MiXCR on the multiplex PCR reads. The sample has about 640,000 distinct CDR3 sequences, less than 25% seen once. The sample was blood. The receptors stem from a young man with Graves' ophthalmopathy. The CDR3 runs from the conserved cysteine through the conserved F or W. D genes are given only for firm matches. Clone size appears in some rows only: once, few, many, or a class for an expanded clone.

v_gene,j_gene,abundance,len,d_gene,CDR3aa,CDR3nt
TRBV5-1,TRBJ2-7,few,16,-,CASSAVDGQSPYEQYF,TGCGCCAGCAGCGCCGTAGACGGACAGAGTCCCTACGAGCAGTACTTC
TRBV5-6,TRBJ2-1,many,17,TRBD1,CASSLEGQRSSYNEQFF,TGTGCCAGCAGCTTGGAGGGACAGAGGAGCTCCTACAATGAGCAGTTCTTC
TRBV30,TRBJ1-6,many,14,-,CAWSVRGPVSPLHF,TGTGCCTGGAGTGTCCGGGGACCAGTTTCACCCCTCCACTTT
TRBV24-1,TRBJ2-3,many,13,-,CATSDASTDTQYF,TGTGCCACCAGTGATGCTAGCACAGATACGCAGTATTTT
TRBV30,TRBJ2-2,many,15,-,CAWAHRVTNTGELFF,TGTGCCTGGGCACACAGGGTAACGAACACCGGGGAGCTGTTTTTT
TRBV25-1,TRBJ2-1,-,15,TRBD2,CASSESGSILNEQFF,TGTGCCAGCAGTGAAAGCGGGAGTATCCTCAATGAGCAGTTCTTC
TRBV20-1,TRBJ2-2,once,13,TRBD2,CSAGEGDTGELFF,TGCAGTGCTGGGGAGGGAGACACCGGGGAGCTGTTTTTT
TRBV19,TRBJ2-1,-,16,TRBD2,CASNDILAGDRNEQFF,TGTGCCAGTAATGATATACTAGCGGGAGATAGGAATGAGCAGTTCTTC
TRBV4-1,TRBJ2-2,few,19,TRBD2,CASSQGSLAGVPRTGELFF,TGCGCCAGCAGCCAAGGGAGTCTAGCGGGAGTCCCGAGGACCGGGGAGCTGTTTTTT
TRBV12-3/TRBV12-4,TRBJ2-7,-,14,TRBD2,CASKSPGGADEQYF,TGTGCCAGCAAGTCGCCGGGGGGAGCTGACGAGCAGTACTTC
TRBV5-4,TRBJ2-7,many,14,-,CASSLNPLSYEQYF,TGTGCCAGCAGCTTGAACCCTCTCTCCTACGAGCAGTACTTC
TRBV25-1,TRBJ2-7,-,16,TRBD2,CASSEGGGGDSYEQYF,TGTGCCAGCAGTGAGGGGGGCGGGGGGGACTCCTACGAGCAGTACTTC
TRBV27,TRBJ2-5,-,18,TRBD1,CASSLSPGGAAGRETQYF,TGTGCCAGCAGTTTATCTCCAGGGGGCGCGGCGGGTAGGGAGACCCAGTACTTC
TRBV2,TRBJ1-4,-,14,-,CASSPDRSNEELFF,TGTGCCAGCAGCCCCGACAGGTCTAATGAAGAACTGTTTTTT
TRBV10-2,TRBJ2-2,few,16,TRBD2,CASSSGTSANTGELFF,TGCGCCAGCAGTTCCGGGACTAGCGCGAACACCGGGGAGCTGTTTTTT
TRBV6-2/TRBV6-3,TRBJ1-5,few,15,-,CASSQWGDGNQPQHF,TGTGCCAGCAGTCAATGGGGGGATGGCAATCAGCCCCAGCATTTT
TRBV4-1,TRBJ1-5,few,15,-,CASSQDPQGSQPQHF,TGCGCCAGCAGCCAAGACCCCCAGGGAAGTCAGCCCCAGCATTTT
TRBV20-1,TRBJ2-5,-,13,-,CSASSLAEETQYF,TGCAGTGCTAGTTCGCTAGCCGAAGAGACCCAGTACTTC
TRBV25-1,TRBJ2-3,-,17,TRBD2,CASSVRASGGHTDTQYF,TGTGCCAGCAGTGTTCGAGCTAGCGGGGGACACACAGATACGCAGTATTTT
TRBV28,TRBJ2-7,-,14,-,CASSPETSTYEQYF,TGTGCCAGCAGTCCAGAGACTTCGACCTACGAGCAGTACTTC
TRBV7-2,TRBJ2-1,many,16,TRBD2,CASSSLAGPSYNEQFF,TGTGCCAGCAGCTCGCTAGCGGGACCCTCCTACAATGAGCAGTTCTTC
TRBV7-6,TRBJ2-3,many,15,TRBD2,CASSFSGTETDTQYF,TGTGCCAGCAGCTTTAGCGGGACTGAGACAGATACGCAGTATTTT
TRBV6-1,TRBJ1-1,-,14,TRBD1,CASSWTGVDTEAFF,TGTGCCAGCAGCTGGACAGGCGTCGACACTGAAGCTTTCTTT
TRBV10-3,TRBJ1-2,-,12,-,CAISDLKDGYAF,TGTGCCATCAGTGACCTGAAGGATGGCTACGCCTTC